Listed below are T cell receptor beta chains from one sample, sequenced in a study of control samples from healthy donors and cancer patients. Sequencing was performed with immunoSEQ multiplex PCR; in TCRdb, only in-frame clones are kept and a portion is missing. The table lists 260,000 or so clones, over 75% of them singletons, with roughly 15% in the top ten. The source material was PBMCs. These receptor sequences come from a woman aged 55-70 years with lung cancer. Each CDR3 is given with its conserved first and last residue. The D gene is left open where the match is weak. Size is stated for part of the rows, as once, few or many counts, or as a class when the clone is expanded.

abundance: .
j_gene: TRBJ2-2
d_gene: TRBD2
v_gene: TRBV23-1
CDR3aa: CASSQSEASGVNTGELFF
CDR3nt: TGCGCCAGCAGTCAATCCGAGGCTAGCGGGGTGAACACCGGGGAGCTGTTTTTT

abundance: .
j_gene: TRBJ2-2
d_gene: TRBD2
v_gene: TRBV3-1/TRBV3-2
CDR3aa: CASSQGASGGYAGELFF
CDR3nt: TGTGCCAGCAGCCAAGGGGCTAGCGGGGGGTACGCCGGGGAGCTGTTTTTT

abundance: .
j_gene: TRBJ2-2
d_gene: TRBD2
v_gene: TRBV6-1
CDR3aa: CASSGGSLSGGRPTGELFF
CDR3nt: TGTGCCAGCAGTGGCGGATCTCTCAGCGGGGGGCGACCCACCGGGGAGCTGTTTTTT

abundance: few
j_gene: TRBJ1-5
d_gene: .
v_gene: TRBV11-3
CDR3aa: CASDSPDGGGRNQPQHF
CDR3nt: TGTGCCAGCGATTCTCCCGACGGGGGGGGTCGCAATCAGCCCCAGCATTTT

abundance: few
j_gene: TRBJ2-5
d_gene: TRBD2
v_gene: TRBV7-3
CDR3aa: CASSLELAGTETQYF
CDR3nt: TGTGCCAGCAGCTTAGAGCTAGCGGGCACGGAGACCCAGTACTTC

abundance: .
j_gene: TRBJ2-7
d_gene: TRBD2
v_gene: TRBV2
CDR3aa: CASSGSLGGTSGEQYF
CDR3nt: TGTGCCAGCAGTGGCTCTCTCGGGGGGACCTCTGGGGAGCAGTACTTC

abundance: .
j_gene: TRBJ1-4
d_gene: .
v_gene: TRBV2
CDR3aa: CASRTEKLFF
CDR3nt: TGTGCCAGCAGAACCGAAAAACTGTTTTTT

abundance: .
j_gene: TRBJ2-5
d_gene: TRBD1
v_gene: TRBV5-1
CDR3aa: CASSSYGQGALKTQYF
CDR3nt: TGCGCCAGCAGCTCCTATGGACAGGGGGCTTTGAAGACCCAGTACTTC

abundance: .
j_gene: TRBJ2-2
d_gene: .
v_gene: TRBV5-1
CDR3aa: CASSLVAGDGGELFF
CDR3nt: TGCGCCAGCAGCTTGGTTGCAGGGGATGGCGGGGAGCTGTTTTTT

abundance: few
j_gene: TRBJ1-1
d_gene: TRBD1
v_gene: TRBV28
CDR3aa: CASSSAGTGSFEAFF
CDR3nt: TGTGCCAGCAGTTCCGCCGGGACAGGGTCCTTTGAAGCTTTCTTT

abundance: once
j_gene: TRBJ1-2
d_gene: .
v_gene: TRBV5-1
CDR3aa: CASSSGGAYGYTF
CDR3nt: TGCGCCAGCAGCTCCGGGGGCGCGTACGGCTACACCTTC

abundance: .
j_gene: TRBJ1-6
d_gene: .
v_gene: TRBV6-5
CDR3aa: CASRPQGSNSPLHF
CDR3nt: TGTGCCAGCAGACCTCAGGGGAGTAATTCACCCCTCCACTTT

abundance: .
j_gene: TRBJ1-5
d_gene: .
v_gene: TRBV28
CDR3aa: CASSLSGSNQPQHF
CDR3nt: TGTGCCAGCAGTTTATCGGGTAGCAATCAGCCCCAGCATTTT

abundance: .
j_gene: TRBJ2-4
d_gene: TRBD1
v_gene: TRBV5-1
CDR3aa: CASSARQGGNIQYF
CDR3nt: TGCGCCAGCAGCGCAAGACAGGGGGGAAACATTCAGTACTTC

abundance: once
j_gene: TRBJ2-5
d_gene: TRBD1
v_gene: TRBV6-5
CDR3aa: CASRRGQGGLATQYF
CDR3nt: TGTGCCAGCAGGAGGGGACAGGGGGGTTTGGCGACCCAGTACTTC

abundance: .
j_gene: TRBJ2-5
d_gene: TRBD1
v_gene: TRBV5-1
CDR3aa: CASSLEGQGAETQYF
CDR3nt: TGCGCCAGCAGCTTGGAGGGACAGGGGGCAGAGACCCAGTACTTC

abundance: .
j_gene: TRBJ2-3
d_gene: .
v_gene: TRBV19
CDR3aa: CASSLGGVRTDTQYF
CDR3nt: TGTGCCAGTAGTCTCGGTGGGGTACGGACAGATACGCAGTATTTT

abundance: .
j_gene: TRBJ1-2
d_gene: TRBD1
v_gene: TRBV5-6
CDR3aa: CASSLEGTGVFYGYTF
CDR3nt: TGTGCCAGCAGCTTGGAAGGGACAGGGGTGTTCTATGGCTACACCTTC

abundance: .
j_gene: TRBJ1-1
d_gene: .
v_gene: TRBV5-6
CDR3aa: CASSLAGRGAFF
CDR3nt: TGTGCCAGCAGCTTGGCGGGGAGGGGAGCTTTCTTT

abundance: .
j_gene: TRBJ1-2
d_gene: .
v_gene: TRBV20-1
CDR3aa: CSASFTGVYGYTF
CDR3nt: TGCAGTGCTAGTTTCACCGGGGTCTATGGCTACACCTTC

abundance: .
j_gene: TRBJ2-1
d_gene: .
v_gene: TRBV6-2/TRBV6-3
CDR3aa: CASSLDTYNEQFF
CDR3nt: TGTGCCAGCAGTTTAGATACTTACAATGAGCAGTTCTTC

abundance: .
j_gene: TRBJ1-4
d_gene: .
v_gene: TRBV19
CDR3aa: CASSQQTGSDEKLFF
CDR3nt: TGTGCCAGTAGCCAACAAACAGGGTCGGATGAAAAACTGTTTTTT

abundance: .
j_gene: TRBJ1-6
d_gene: .
v_gene: TRBV28
CDR3aa: CASSLGVGGSISFSYNSPLHF
CDR3nt: TGTGCCAGCAGTTTGGGGGTCGGCGGGAGCATATCTTTTTCCTATAATTCACCCCTCCACTTT

abundance: .
j_gene: TRBJ1-5
d_gene: TRBD1
v_gene: TRBV29-1
CDR3aa: CSALIGTGREPQHF
CDR3nt: TGCAGCGCCCTAATAGGGACAGGGCGAGAGCCCCAGCATTTT

abundance: .
j_gene: TRBJ1-1
d_gene: .
v_gene: TRBV7-2
CDR3aa: CASSTWGGGTEAFF
CDR3nt: TGTGCCAGCAGCACCTGGGGAGGGGGCACTGAAGCTTTCTTT

abundance: .
j_gene: TRBJ1-1
d_gene: .
v_gene: TRBV5-5
CDR3aa: CASSYSGLSNTEAFF
CDR3nt: TGTGCCAGCAGCTATTCGGGACTTTCGAACACTGAAGCTTTCTTT

abundance: few
j_gene: TRBJ1-5
d_gene: .
v_gene: TRBV4-2
CDR3aa: CASSQGFLEPQHF
CDR3nt: TGTGCCAGCAGCCAGGGATTCCTAGAGCCCCAGCATTTT

abundance: .
j_gene: TRBJ2-5
d_gene: TRBD2
v_gene: TRBV5-4
CDR3aa: CASSLSSGRASETQYF
CDR3nt: TGTGCCAGCAGCTTATCTAGCGGGAGGGCCAGCGAGACCCAGTACTTC

abundance: .
j_gene: TRBJ1-3
d_gene: TRBD1
v_gene: TRBV9
CDR3aa: CASSTQDRGLRNTIYF
CDR3nt: TGTGCCAGCAGCACACAGGACAGGGGGCTTCGAAACACCATATATTTT

abundance: few
j_gene: TRBJ1-1
d_gene: TRBD1
v_gene: TRBV27
CDR3aa: CASQQGAWAEAFF
CDR3nt: TGTGCCAGCCAACAGGGGGCCTGGGCTGAAGCTTTCTTT

abundance: .
j_gene: TRBJ2-3
d_gene: TRBD1
v_gene: TRBV5-1
CDR3aa: CASTPGQTTDTQYF
CDR3nt: TGCGCCAGCACCCCGGGACAGACCACAGATACGCAGTATTTT

abundance: .
j_gene: TRBJ2-1
d_gene: TRBD1
v_gene: TRBV19
CDR3aa: CASSTGGRYNEQFF
CDR3nt: TGTGCCAGTAGTACAGGGGGCCGCTACAATGAGCAGTTCTTC

abundance: .
j_gene: TRBJ2-1
d_gene: TRBD2
v_gene: TRBV7-9
CDR3aa: CASSPSGGSYSEQFF
CDR3nt: TGTGCCAGCAGTCCCAGCGGGGGCTCCTACAGTGAGCAGTTCTTC

abundance: .
j_gene: TRBJ1-1
d_gene: .
v_gene: TRBV5-1
CDR3aa: CASGNSGGNEAFF
CDR3nt: TGCGCCAGCGGTAACTCCGGGGGGAATGAAGCTTTCTTT

abundance: .
j_gene: TRBJ1-1
d_gene: TRBD1
v_gene: TRBV3-1/TRBV3-2
CDR3aa: CASSQGDRGVNTEAFF
CDR3nt: TGTGCCAGCAGCCAAGGAGACAGGGGAGTTAACACTGAAGCTTTCTTT

abundance: .
j_gene: TRBJ2-1
d_gene: .
v_gene: TRBV7-9
CDR3aa: CASSLADSQEQFF
CDR3nt: TGTGCCAGCAGCTTAGCGGACTCGCAGGAGCAGTTCTTC

abundance: .
j_gene: TRBJ1-2
d_gene: TRBD1
v_gene: TRBV12-3/TRBV12-4
CDR3aa: CASRVTGDYGYTF
CDR3nt: TGTGCCAGCAGGGTTACAGGGGACTATGGCTACACCTTC

abundance: .
j_gene: TRBJ2-1
d_gene: TRBD1
v_gene: TRBV11-1
CDR3aa: CASSTGVGSYNEQFF
CDR3nt: TGTGCCAGCAGCACAGGGGTGGGATCCTACAATGAGCAGTTCTTC

abundance: .
j_gene: TRBJ2-7
d_gene: .
v_gene: TRBV27
CDR3aa: CATSLGGRGSYEQYF
CDR3nt: TGTGCCACCTCCCTCGGGGGGCGCGGATCCTACGAGCAGTACTTC

abundance: .
j_gene: TRBJ2-1
d_gene: TRBD2
v_gene: TRBV7-6
CDR3aa: CASSLGPGLVEERQFF
CDR3nt: TGTGCCAGCAGCTTAGGTCCGGGACTAGTCGAGGAGAGGCAGTTCTTC

abundance: .
j_gene: TRBJ1-4
d_gene: .
v_gene: TRBV19
CDR3aa: CASSRPNEKLFF
CDR3nt: TGTGCCAGTAGTAGACCTAATGAAAAACTGTTTTTT

abundance: .
j_gene: TRBJ2-7
d_gene: .
v_gene: TRBV6-1
CDR3aa: CASSEHGRADEQYF
CDR3nt: TGTGCCAGCAGTGAACATGGCCGGGCCGATGAGCAGTACTTC

abundance: .
j_gene: TRBJ2-2
d_gene: TRBD1
v_gene: TRBV5-5
CDR3aa: CASSLSAKTGGANGELFF
CDR3nt: TGTGCCAGCAGCTTGTCGGCAAAGACAGGGGGCGCGAACGGGGAGCTGTTTTTT

abundance: few
j_gene: TRBJ2-3
d_gene: .
v_gene: TRBV6-1
CDR3aa: CASSEAGPTGTDTQYF
CDR3nt: TGTGCCAGCAGTGAAGCGGGGCCCACAGGGACAGATACGCAGTATTTT

abundance: few
j_gene: TRBJ2-3
d_gene: .
v_gene: TRBV2
CDR3aa: CASSDRRDSTDTQYF
CDR3nt: TGTGCCAGCAGTGATAGGCGGGACTCCACAGATACGCAGTATTTT

abundance: .
j_gene: TRBJ2-5
d_gene: .
v_gene: TRBV11-2
CDR3aa: CASSLDHRETQYF
CDR3nt: TGTGCCAGCAGCTTAGATCACAGGGAGACCCAGTACTTC

abundance: .
j_gene: TRBJ2-3
d_gene: .
v_gene: TRBV11-2
CDR3aa: CASSRGNPPTDTQYF
CDR3nt: TGTGCCAGCAGCCGGGGTAACCCCCCCACAGATACGCAGTATTTT

abundance: .
j_gene: TRBJ2-5
d_gene: .
v_gene: TRBV18
CDR3aa: CASSPPSVPRETQYF
CDR3nt: TGTGCCAGCTCACCACCTTCAGTGCCGAGAGAGACCCAGTACTTC

abundance: few
j_gene: TRBJ1-1
d_gene: .
v_gene: TRBV11-2
CDR3aa: CASSWAGVNTEAFF
CDR3nt: TGTGCCAGCAGCTGGGCGGGGGTGAACACTGAAGCTTTCTTT

abundance: .
j_gene: TRBJ2-1
d_gene: TRBD1
v_gene: TRBV5-4
CDR3aa: CASSIPGQLYNEQFF
CDR3nt: TGTGCCAGCAGTATCCCGGGACAGCTTTACAATGAGCAGTTCTTC

abundance: .
j_gene: TRBJ1-2
d_gene: .
v_gene: TRBV3-1/TRBV3-2
CDR3aa: CASSPTTGRNYGYTF
CDR3nt: TGTGCCAGCAGCCCGACGACGGGACGGAACTATGGCTACACCTTC

abundance: .
j_gene: TRBJ2-2
d_gene: .
v_gene: TRBV24-1
CDR3aa: CATSEVVTGMNTGELFF
CDR3nt: TGTGCCACCAGTGAGGTTGTCACGGGGATGAACACCGGGGAGCTGTTTTTT

abundance: .
j_gene: TRBJ2-7
d_gene: TRBD1
v_gene: TRBV6-2/TRBV6-3
CDR3aa: CASSYGDRVRYEQYF
CDR3nt: TGTGCCAGCAGTTACGGGGACAGGGTTCGCTACGAGCAGTACTTC

abundance: .
j_gene: TRBJ1-2
d_gene: TRBD1
v_gene: TRBV5-1
CDR3aa: CASSHPGQGDRGYTF
CDR3nt: TGCGCCAGCAGCCATCCGGGACAGGGTGACCGTGGCTACACCTTC

abundance: .
j_gene: TRBJ2-1
d_gene: TRBD1
v_gene: TRBV5-1
CDR3aa: CASSTGQPSSYNEQFF
CDR3nt: TGCGCCAGCAGCACGGGACAGCCGAGCTCCTACAATGAGCAGTTCTTC